The source of this TCR beta chain is a study of PD-1 blockade in classical Hodgkin lymphoma. The overall study: Treatment was intravenous nivolumab, 3 mg/kg every 2 weeks, until progression.

Sequencing used immunoSEQ multiplex PCR; TCRdb keeps in-frame clones, though not all of them. This repertoire shows roughly 60,000 clones, about 92% found once; its top ten account for approximately 9.9%. General study points: It was reported that newly diagnosed patients had less baseline TCR diversity than healthy donors. TCR diversity rose significantly by C4D1 in CD4+ but not CD8+ cells. Among the patients, those starting nivolumab under 1 year after ASCT were excluded.

All patients relapsed after autologous stem cell transplantation, and brentuximab vedotin exposure varied. Trimming left V 5 bases short and J 4 bases short, with 6 bases between. The CDR3 is 11 amino acids. Germline-derived CDR1 and CDR2 are ENHRY and SYGVKD. Turning to this clone: Its specificity is unknown.

This chain links TRBV10-3 with TRBJ2-7; D uncertain. The material sequenced was peripheral blood mononuclear cells (PBMCs), taken at baseline. This clonotype originated in a human donor with classical Hodgkin lymphoma. DNA for the CDR3: TGTGCCATCAGTCAAGCGTACGAGCAGTACTTC. It is translated as CAISQAYEQYF.